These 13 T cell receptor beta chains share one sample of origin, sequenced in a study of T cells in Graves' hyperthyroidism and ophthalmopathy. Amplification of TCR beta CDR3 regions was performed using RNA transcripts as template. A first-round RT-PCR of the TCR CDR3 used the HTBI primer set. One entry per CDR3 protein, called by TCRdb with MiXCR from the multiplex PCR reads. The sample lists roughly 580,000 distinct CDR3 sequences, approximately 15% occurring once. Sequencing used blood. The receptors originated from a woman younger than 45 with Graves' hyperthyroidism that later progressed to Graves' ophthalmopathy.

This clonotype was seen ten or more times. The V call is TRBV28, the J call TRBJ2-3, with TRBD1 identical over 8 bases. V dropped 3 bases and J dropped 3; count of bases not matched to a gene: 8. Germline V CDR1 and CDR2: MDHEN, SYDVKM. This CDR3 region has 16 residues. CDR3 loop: CASSLAYGTGTDTQYF. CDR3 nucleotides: TGTGCCAGCAGTTTGGCCTACGGGACAGGTACAGATACGCAGTATTTT.

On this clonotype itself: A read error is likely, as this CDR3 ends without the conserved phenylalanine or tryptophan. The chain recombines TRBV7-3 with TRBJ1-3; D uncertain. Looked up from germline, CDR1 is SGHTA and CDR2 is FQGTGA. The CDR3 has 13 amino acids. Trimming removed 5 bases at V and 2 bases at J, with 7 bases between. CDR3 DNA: TGTGCCAGCAGCCCCCGGCCTGGAAACACCATATATTGT. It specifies CASSPRPGNTIYC.

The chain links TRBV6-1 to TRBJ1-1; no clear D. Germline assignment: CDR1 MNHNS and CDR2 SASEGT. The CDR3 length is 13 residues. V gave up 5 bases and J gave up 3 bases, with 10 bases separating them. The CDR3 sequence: CASSYTFYTEAFF. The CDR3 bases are TGTGCCAGCAGTTATACCTTCTACACTGAAGCTTTCTTT.

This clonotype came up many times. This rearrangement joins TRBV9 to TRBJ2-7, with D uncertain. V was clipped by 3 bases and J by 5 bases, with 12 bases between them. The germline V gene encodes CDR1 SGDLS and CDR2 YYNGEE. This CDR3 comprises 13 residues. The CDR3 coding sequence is TGTGCCAGCAGCGCCAGGAGTTCCCACGAGCAGTACTTC. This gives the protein CASSARSSHEQYF.

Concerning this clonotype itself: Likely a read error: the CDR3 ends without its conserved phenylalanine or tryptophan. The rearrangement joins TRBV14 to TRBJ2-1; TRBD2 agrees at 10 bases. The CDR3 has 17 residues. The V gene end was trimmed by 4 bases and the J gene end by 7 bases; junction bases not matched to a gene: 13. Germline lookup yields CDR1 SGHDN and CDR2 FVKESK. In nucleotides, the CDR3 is TGTGCCAGCAGCCTAAGTGGGCTAGCGGGAGTTACGAATGAGCAGTTCGTC. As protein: CASSLSGLAGVTNEQFV.

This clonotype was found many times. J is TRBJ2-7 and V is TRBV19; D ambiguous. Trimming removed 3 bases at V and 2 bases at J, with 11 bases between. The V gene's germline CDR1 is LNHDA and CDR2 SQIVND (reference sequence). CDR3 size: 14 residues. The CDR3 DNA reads TGTGCCAGTAGTATTAGTCTGGCCGCCTACGAGCAGTACTTC. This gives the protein CASSISLAAYEQYF.

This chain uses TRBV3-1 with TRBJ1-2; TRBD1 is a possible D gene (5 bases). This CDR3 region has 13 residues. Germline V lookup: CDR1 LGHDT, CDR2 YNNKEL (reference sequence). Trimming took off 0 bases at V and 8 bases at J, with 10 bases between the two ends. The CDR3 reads CASSQDLGVGYTF. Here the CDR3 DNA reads TGTGCCAGCAGCCAAGACTTGGGGGTCGGCTACACCTTC.

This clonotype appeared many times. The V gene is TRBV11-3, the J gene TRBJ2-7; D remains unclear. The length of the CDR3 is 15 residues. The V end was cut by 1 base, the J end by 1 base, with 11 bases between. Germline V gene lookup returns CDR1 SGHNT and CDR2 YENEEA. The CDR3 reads CASSLVPGPSYEQYF. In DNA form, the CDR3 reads TGTGCCAGCAGCTTAGTCCCAGGACCTTCCTACGAGCAGTACTTC.

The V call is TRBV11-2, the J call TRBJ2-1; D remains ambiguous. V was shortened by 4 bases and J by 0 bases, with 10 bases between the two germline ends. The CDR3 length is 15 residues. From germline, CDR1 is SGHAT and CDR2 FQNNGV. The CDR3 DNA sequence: TGTGCCAGCAGCTGGTCGGACGGCTCCTACAATGAGCAGTTCTTC. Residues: CASSWSDGSYNEQFF.

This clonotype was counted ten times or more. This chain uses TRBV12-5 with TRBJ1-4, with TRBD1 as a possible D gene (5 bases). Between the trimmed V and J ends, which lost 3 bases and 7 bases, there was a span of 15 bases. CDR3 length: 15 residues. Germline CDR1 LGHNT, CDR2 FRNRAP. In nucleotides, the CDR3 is TGTGCTAGTGGTTTCGGGGGGGAGTATGGTGAAAAACTGTTTTTT. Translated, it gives CASGFGGEYGEKLFF.

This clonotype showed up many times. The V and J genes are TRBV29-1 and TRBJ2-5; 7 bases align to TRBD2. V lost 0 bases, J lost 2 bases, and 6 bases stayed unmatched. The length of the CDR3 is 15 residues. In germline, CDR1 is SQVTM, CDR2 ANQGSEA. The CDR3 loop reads CSVEEPGLSQETQYF. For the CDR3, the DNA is TGCAGCGTTGAAGAACCGGGACTATCGCAAGAGACCCAGTACTTC. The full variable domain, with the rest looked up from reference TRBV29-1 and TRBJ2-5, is SAVISQKPSRDICQRGTSLTIQCQVDSQVTMMFWYRQQPGQSLTLIATANQGSEATYESGFVIDKFPISRPNLTFSTLTVSNMSPEDSSIYLCSVEEPGLSQETQYFGPGTRLLVL.

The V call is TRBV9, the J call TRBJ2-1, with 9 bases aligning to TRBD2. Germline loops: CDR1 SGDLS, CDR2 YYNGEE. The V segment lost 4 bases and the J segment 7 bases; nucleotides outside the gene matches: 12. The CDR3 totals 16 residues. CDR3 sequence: CASSTLPREGRNEQFF. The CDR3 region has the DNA TGTGCCAGCAGCACTCTCCCGCGGGAGGGCCGTAATGAGCAGTTCTTC.

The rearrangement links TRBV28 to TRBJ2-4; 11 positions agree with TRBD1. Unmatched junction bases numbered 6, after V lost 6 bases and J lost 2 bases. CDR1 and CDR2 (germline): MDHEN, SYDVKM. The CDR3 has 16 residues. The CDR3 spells CASRQGTGGTKNIQYF. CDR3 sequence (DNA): TGTGCCAGCAGGCAAGGGACAGGGGGGACCAAAAACATTCAGTACTTC.